A single sample is the source of the 27 T cell receptor beta chains below, sequenced in a study of cytomegalovirus exposure and HLA in healthy donors. PCR involved 60 Vbeta and 13 Jbeta primers. Measured with immunoSEQ multiplex PCR; TCRdb has only the in-frame clones, and not every one. The sample comprises under 250,000 clones, about four fifths of which are singletons, and nearly 6% rests with the top ten. The specimen was PBMCs. The receptor source for this set is a man between 35 and 55 years old in good health and CMV-seropositive.

This clone was picked up one time. At the DNA level, this CDR3 is encoded by other sequences in the same sample as well. The rearrangement links TRBV2 to TRBJ2-2; 7 bases match TRBD1. V shed 6 bases, J shed 1 base, and the junction held 2 bases outside the gene matches. Germline V gene sequence: CDR1 SNHLY, CDR2 FYNNEI. The CDR3 has 14 amino acids. As DNA, the CDR3 is TGTGCCAGCAGCCGGGACAGGAACACCGGGGAGCTGTTTTTT. Translation gives CASSRDRNTGELFF.

V gene TRBV5-7 combines with J gene TRBJ2-5; 7 bases agree with TRBD1. TRBV5-7 carries the ORF label, with uncertain function. With 0 bases clipped from V and 6 bases from J, the junction kept 2 bases outside the gene matches. This CDR3 has 13 amino acids. CDR3 nucleotides: TGTGCCAGCAGCTTGGGACAGGGAAAGACCCAGTACTTC. Encoded protein: CASSLGQGKTQYF.

The V gene is TRBV6-6, the J gene TRBJ2-7, with D maybe TRBD1 (5 bases). V lost 5 bases and J 2 bases, leaving 13 bases between the germline ends. This CDR3 has 14 residues. Germline V lookup: CDR1 MNHNY, CDR2 SVGAGI (reference sequence). The CDR3 protein is CASSRPDSTYEQYV. DNA for the CDR3: TGTGCCAGCAGTCGACCCGACAGTACCTACGAGCAGTACGTC.

The chain couples TRBV6-1 to TRBJ2-1, with TRBD2 matching over 9 bases. CDR1 is MNHNS and CDR2 is SASEGT in the germline V gene. The trim removed 8 bases at V and 10 bases at J, leaving 9 bases unmatched. CDR3 size: 13 residues. In DNA, the CDR3 is TGTGCCAGCGGGGCTAGCGGGATTAAGGAGCAGTTCTTC. Residues: CASGASGIKEQFF.

V and J are TRBV19 and TRBJ2-2, with D maybe TRBD2 (6 bases). The V gene's germline CDR1 is LNHDA and CDR2 SQIVND (reference sequence). This CDR3 has 16 residues. V lost 0 bases and J 0 bases, leaving 8 bases between the germline ends. The CDR3 DNA follows: TGTGCCAGTAGTATAGATTGGGGGGCGAACACCGGGGAGCTGTTTTTT. Translating gives CASSIDWGANTGELFF.

The rearrangement uses TRBV10-3 and TRBJ2-7; TRBD2 matches at 9 bases. V lost 0 bases to trimming and J lost 2 bases; unmatched junction nucleotides: 5. In germline, CDR1 is ENHRY, CDR2 SYGVKD. This CDR3 is 16 amino acids long. CDR3 DNA sequence: TGTGCCATCAGTGAGTCCGGGAGCGGGAGGACCTACGAGCAGTACTTC. Translated, it gives CAISESGSGRTYEQYF.

The rearrangement uses TRBV2 and TRBJ2-3; 10 bases map to TRBD2. V trimming: 7 bases; J trimming: 6 bases; junction bases outside the gene matches: 7. Germline CDR1 reads SNHLY; CDR2 reads FYNNEI. The CDR3 totals 14 residues. The CDR3: CASNPGLAPDTQYF. Written as DNA, the CDR3 is TGTGCCAGCAATCCGGGACTAGCGCCTGATACGCAGTATTTT.

Only a few counts were recorded for this clone. The chain employs TRBV18 and TRBJ1-1; D may be TRBD1 (6 bases). Germline-derived CDR1 and CDR2 are KGHSH and LQKENI. The CDR3 consists of 14 residues. The V end was cut by 5 bases, the J end by 1 base, with 11 bases between. As DNA, the CDR3 is TGTGCCAGCTCATCCCCGGACAGGAACACTGAAGCTTTCTTT. Protein: CASSSPDRNTEAFF.

The chain combines TRBV25-1 with TRBJ2-3; 8 nucleotides match TRBD2. The CDR3 consists of 14 residues. Unmatched junction bases numbered 7, after V lost 9 bases and J lost 2 bases. Per germline, CDR1 MGHDK and CDR2 SYGVNS. The CDR3 DNA sequence: TGTGCCAGTTCAACTAGCGGCATCACAGATACGCAGTATTTT. Protein product: CASSTSGITDTQYF.

The CDR3 DNA sequence: TGTGCCAGCAGTGAGGGACTAGCGGGAGTCGGCAATGAGCAGTTCTTC. Translated: CASSEGLAGVGNEQFF. The V gene is TRBV2, the J gene TRBJ2-1, with 14 positions matching TRBD2. After removal of 3 bases from V and 6 bases from J, the junction contained 4 bases not matched to a gene. The CDR3 runs 16 residues. Germline V CDR1 and CDR2: SNHLY, FYNNEI.

The chain employs TRBV9 and TRBJ2-7, with TRBD2 matching over 9 bases. The V gene's germline CDR1 is SGDLS and CDR2 YYNGEE. J was trimmed by 5 bases and V by 0 bases; bases with no gene match: 6. This CDR3 contains 15 residues. CDR3: CASSVGGSGSDEQYF. The CDR3, as DNA: TGTGCCAGCAGCGTAGGCGGTAGCGGGAGTGACGAGCAGTACTTC. The full variable domain, with the rest looked up from reference TRBV9 and TRBJ2-7, is DSGVTQTPKHLITATGQRVTLRCSPRSGDLSVYWYQQSLDQGLQFLIQYYNGEERAKGNILERFSAQQFPDLHSELNLSSLELGDSALYFCASSVGGSGSDEQYFGPGTRLTVT.

The chain joins TRBV21-1 to TRBJ1-3. TRBV21-1 has pseudogene status. The CDR3 contains 19 residues. CDR3 loop: CASSKDGETRLNSGNTIYF. CDR3 nucleotides: TGTGCCAGCAGCAAAGACGGGGAGACACGCTTAAACTCTGGAAACACCATATATTTT.

This chain uses TRBV4-1 with TRBJ2-7, with D tentatively TRBD1 (6 bases). The germline gives CDR1 MGHRA, CDR2 YSYEKL. The CDR3 is made up of 15 amino acids. V was cut by 2 bases and J by 4 bases, with 15 bases left in between. As DNA, the CDR3 is TGCGCCAGCAGCCAATCGAAGGACAGCCTATACGAGCAGTACGTC. It yields the protein CASSQSKDSLYEQYV.

The gene calls are TRBV29-1 and TRBJ1-2; TRBD1 is a possible D gene (6 bases). This CDR3 is built from 14 residues. Germline assignment: CDR1 SQVTM and CDR2 ANQGSEA. Trimming cost V 2 bases and J 5 bases, with 15 bases left between them. The CDR3 region has the DNA TGCAGCGTTGAACTTTGGGGGCGCCGGTATGGCTACACCTTC. Translated, it gives CSVELWGRRYGYTF.

V gene TRBV27 combines with J gene TRBJ1-5, with 8 bases fitting TRBD1. The CDR3 length is 16 residues. V gave up 5 bases and J gave up 5 bases; unmatched junction bases: 11. Germline V lookup: CDR1 MNHEY, CDR2 SMNVEV (reference sequence). The CDR3 DNA reads as TGTGCCAGCAGTCCGAGGTCAGGGGGCGAGGATCAGCCCCAGCATTTT. As protein: CASSPRSGGEDQPQHF.

The chain joins TRBV2 to TRBJ1-3, with D perhaps TRBD1 (6 bases). Germline loops: CDR1 SNHLY, CDR2 FYNNEI. The CDR3 spans 14 residues. Between the trimmed V and J ends, which lost 4 bases and 7 bases, there was a span of 14 bases. Here the CDR3 DNA reads TGTGCCAGCAGTGGGTTCCAGGGGAGTAACACCATATATTTT. Its translation is CASSGFQGSNTIYF. Supplemented by reference TRBV2 and TRBJ1-3, the full variable domain reads EPEVTQTPSHQVTQMGQEVILRCVPISNHLYFYWYRQILGQKVEFLVSFYNNEISEKSEIFDDQFSVERPDGSNFTLKIRSTKLEDSAMYFCASSGFQGSNTIYFGEGSWLTVV.

This chain connects TRBV30 to TRBJ1-6; D perhaps matches TRBD1 (6 bases). This CDR3 region has 14 residues. Trimming shortened V by 3 bases and J by 7 bases, and 13 bases separated the two germline ends. CDR1 is GTSNPN, CDR2 SVGIG, per germline (reference sequence). CDR3 sequence (DNA): TGTGCCTGGAGCCTAGGGGGTGAGAATTCACCCCTCCACTTT. Encoded protein: CAWSLGGENSPLHF.

This rearrangement joins TRBV6-1 to TRBJ1-1; 7 bases match TRBD1. J was trimmed by 0 bases and V by 4 bases; bases with no gene match: 11. From germline, CDR1 is MNHNS and CDR2 SASEGT. The CDR3 is 17 amino acids. The CDR3 reads CASSGSRAGGMNTEAFF. In nucleotides, the CDR3 is TGTGCCAGCAGTGGGAGCAGGGCAGGGGGAATGAACACTGAAGCTTTCTTT.

The CDR3 spells CASGAGSNTGELFF. DNA of the CDR3: TGCGCCAGCGGGGCAGGGTCGAACACCGGGGAGCTGTTTTTT. The chain carries TRBV5-1 and TRBJ2-2, with D perhaps TRBD1 (5 bases). The CDR3 has 14 amino acids. V gave up 7 bases and J gave up 0 bases, with 10 bases separating them. CDR1 and CDR2 (germline): SGHRS, YFSETQ.

The chain employs TRBV7-9 and TRBJ2-7; possible D gene TRBD1, 6 bases. This CDR3 has 13 residues. Trimming stripped 5 bases from V and 3 bases from J, with 11 bases between. CDR1 SEHNR and CDR2 FQNEAQ come from the germline V gene (reference sequence). As DNA, the CDR3 is TGTGCCAGCAGCCCCCGGACAGACTACGAGCAGTACGTC. Amino acids: CASSPRTDYEQYV.

The chain combines TRBV4-2 with TRBJ2-1, with D possibly TRBD2 on 7 matching bases. The CDR3 has 16 amino acids. Between the trimmed V and J ends, which lost 3 bases and 6 bases, there was a span of 18 bases. Germline lookup yields CDR1 LGHNA and CDR2 YNFKEQ. CDR3 nucleotide sequence: TGTGCCAGCAGCCAGAACGACGGGGGGCGAACCAATGAGCAGTTCTTC. Translating it yields CASSQNDGGRTNEQFF.

This sequence joins TRBV19 and TRBJ2-5; the D gene is possibly TRBD1 (5 bases). The CDR3 has 13 amino acids. Trimming pared 5 bases from V and 5 bases from J, leaving 12 bases between. From germline, CDR1 is LNHDA and CDR2 SQIVND (reference sequence). CDR3 sequence reads: CASSEPPGETQYF. In DNA, the CDR3 is TGTGCCAGTAGTGAGCCACCAGGGGAGACCCAGTACTTC.

The chain links TRBV27 to TRBJ2-1; 9 bases are a match to TRBD2. J lost 1 base, V lost 4 bases, and 2 bases had no gene match. In germline, CDR1 is MNHEY, CDR2 SMNVEV (reference sequence). The CDR3 is 15 residues long. CDR3 nucleotide sequence: TGTGCCAGCAGTTATAGCGGGAGATCCTACAATGAGCAGTTCTTC. Residues: CASSYSGRSYNEQFF.

The CDR3 is CASSQDLPQKRETQYF. The DNA of the CDR3 is TGCGCCAGCAGCCAAGATCTTCCCCAAAAGCGGGAGACCCAGTACTTC. The chain links TRBV4-1 to TRBJ2-5; tentatively, D is TRBD2 (5 bases). The CDR3 totals 16 residues. V lost 0 bases and J lost 5, with 16 bases in between. Per germline, CDR1 MGHRA and CDR2 YSYEKL.

The V and J genes are TRBV25-1 and TRBJ2-1; TRBD1 aligns across 8 bases. Trimming removed 4 bases from V and 3 bases from J; junction bases left unmatched: 8. From germline, CDR1 is MGHDK and CDR2 SYGVNS. The CDR3 extends over 16 amino acids. This CDR3 reads CASSGTGLGFYNEQFF. The CDR3 DNA follows: TGTGCCAGCAGTGGGACAGGGCTGGGGTTCTACAATGAGCAGTTCTTC.

The chain couples TRBV11-3 to TRBJ1-5; D gene ambiguous. The germline gives CDR1 SGHNT, CDR2 YENEEA. This CDR3 region has 13 residues. The V and J ends lost 0 bases and 4 bases respectively, with 4 bases between them. This chain's CDR3 is CASSLDTNQPQHF. The CDR3 DNA sequence: TGTGCCAGCAGCTTAGACACTAATCAGCCCCAGCATTTT.

The CDR3 loop is CAISGQGVSGANVLTF. The CDR3 DNA reads TGTGCCATTTCAGGACAGGGGGTCTCTGGGGCCAACGTCCTGACTTTC. V and J are TRBV10-3 and TRBJ2-6; 10 bases fit TRBD1. The germline gives CDR1 ENHRY, CDR2 SYGVKD. The CDR3 has 16 amino acids. The J segment lost 0 bases and the V segment lost 9 bases, leaving 5 bases of the junction unmatched.